The 25 T cell receptor beta chains below were found in one sample sequenced in a study of blood T cell repertoires in COVID-19. Some clones are missing from TCRdb's copy, which holds only in-frame ones; the method was immunoSEQ multiplex PCR. The sample lists 59,000 or so clones; 79% were seen once. The material sequenced was peripheral blood. The origin of the receptors is a man aged 55 to 70 with acute or convalescent COVID-19.

The chain joins TRBV11-1 to TRBJ2-1; 11 bases align to TRBD2. Unmatched junction bases numbered 7, after V lost 5 bases and J lost 7 bases. Germline assignment: CDR1 SGHAT and CDR2 FQDESV (reference sequence). The CDR3 has 15 residues. CDR3 coding DNA: TGTGCCAGCAGCCGTAGCGGGAGGGTAGGGAATGAGCAGTTCTTC. The encoded protein is CASSRSGRVGNEQFF.

The gene calls are TRBV5-3 and TRBJ2-1; TRBD2 aligns across 13 bases. TRBV5-3 counts as an open reading frame of uncertain function. V shed 4 bases and J 4 bases; nucleotides not matched to a gene: 8. The CDR3 contains 17 residues. The CDR3 sequence: CARSGWTSGRVYNEQFF. CDR3 nucleotides: TGTGCCAGAAGCGGTTGGACTAGCGGGAGAGTTTACAATGAGCAGTTCTTC.

The rearrangement links TRBV2 to TRBJ1-1, with D uncertain. This CDR3 is 15 amino acids long. The V gene's germline CDR1 is SNHLY and CDR2 FYNNEI. The V gene lost 6 bases and the J gene lost 1 base, with 15 bases spanning the gap. The DNA of the CDR3 is TGTGCCAGCAGGGAGGCGGAATCAGGGAACACTGAAGCTTTCTTT. This gives the protein CASREAESGNTEAFF.

The CDR3 spells CASSQSERARQETQYF. The CDR3 coding sequence is TGTGCCAGCAGCCAATCGGAGCGGGCCAGACAAGAGACCCAGTACTTC. The rearrangement joins TRBV16 to TRBJ2-5; maybe TRBD2 (6 bases). V lost 0 bases to trimming and J lost 2 bases, with 13 bases between them. Germline V gene data show CDR1 as KGHSY and CDR2 as FQNENV. The CDR3 extends over 16 amino acids.

The gene calls are TRBV28 and TRBJ2-7; D gene uncertain. V shed 6 bases and J shed 0 bases, with 6 bases lying between them. Germline-derived CDR1 and CDR2 are MDHEN and SYDVKM. The CDR3 has 12 amino acids. Written as DNA, the CDR3 is TGTGCCAGCAGCCAAGCCTCCTACGAGCAGTACTTC. This translates into CASSQASYEQYF. Supplemented by reference TRBV28 and TRBJ2-7, the full variable domain reads DVKVTQSSRYLVKRTGEKVFLECVQDMDHENMFWYRQDPGLGLRLIYFSYDVKMKEKGDIPEGYSVSREKKERFSLILESASTNQTSMYLCASSQASYEQYFGPGTRLTVT.

This chain uses TRBV28 with TRBJ1-6; unclear D gene. V lost 7 bases, J lost 8 bases, and 18 bases lay in between. CDR1 and CDR2 from the germline V gene are MDHEN and SYDVKM. The CDR3 runs to 15 residues. This CDR3 is CASIPGGPRDSPLHF. The CDR3 DNA follows: TGTGCCAGCATCCCAGGAGGACCGAGGGATTCACCCCTCCACTTT. The complete variable domain, with remaining parts taken from reference TRBV28 and TRBJ1-6, reads DVKVTQSSRYLVKRTGEKVFLECVQDMDHENMFWYRQDPGLGLRLIYFSYDVKMKEKGDIPEGYSVSREKKERFSLILESASTNQTSMYLCASIPGGPRDSPLHFGNGTRLTVT.

The gene calls are TRBV7-3 and TRBJ1-1, with 7 bases lining up with TRBD1. This CDR3 spans 13 amino acids. Trimming removed 5 bases from V and 3 bases from J; junction bases left unmatched: 3. CDR1 and CDR2 from the germline V gene are SGHTA and FQGTGA. CDR3 DNA sequence: TGTGCCAGCAGCCTGGACAGGTACACTGAAGCTTTCTTT. Its protein is CASSLDRYTEAFF.

V is TRBV11-1 and J is TRBJ2-1; TRBD1 agrees at 7 bases. V was clipped by 4 bases and J by 10 bases; unmatched bases: 7. In germline, CDR1 is SGHAT, CDR2 FQDESV (reference sequence). The CDR3 covers 13 residues. The CDR3 region has the DNA TGTGCCAGCAGCTACAGGACAGGACACGAGCAGTTCTTC. It translates to CASSYRTGHEQFF.

The V call is TRBV24-1, the J call TRBJ2-2; D uncertain. The CDR3 length is 13 residues. V dropped 9 bases and J dropped 1 base, with 8 bases sitting between them. Germline V gene data show CDR1 as KGHDR and CDR2 as SFDVKD. The CDR3 protein is CATLAENTGELFF. CDR3 coding DNA: TGTGCCACCTTAGCCGAGAACACCGGGGAGCTGTTTTTT.

The V call is TRBV19, the J call TRBJ1-4, with 8 bases fitting TRBD1. Per germline, CDR1 LNHDA and CDR2 SQIVND (reference sequence). V was clipped by 9 bases and J by 6 bases; unmatched bases: 6. This CDR3 has 13 amino acids. The CDR3 reads CASRDRSDEKLFF. The CDR3 DNA reads as TGTGCCAGCCGGGACAGGTCAGATGAAAAACTGTTTTTT.

This chain uses TRBV28 with TRBJ2-5, with D perhaps matching TRBD2 (5 bases). CDR1 is MDHEN and CDR2 is SYDVKM in the germline V gene. The V end lost 6 bases, the J end lost 1 base, and 15 bases lay between the germline ends. The CDR3 length is 15 residues. The CDR3 DNA is TGTGCCAGCAGCTCAGCGGTTGGGGTCCAAGAGACCCAGTACTTC. Translated: CASSSAVGVQETQYF.

This clone appeared once. The V and J genes are TRBV19 and TRBJ1-1; D may be TRBD1 (5 bases). The germline V gene encodes CDR1 LNHDA and CDR2 SQIVND (reference sequence). Trimming took 3 bases from V and 1 from J, leaving 18 bases between them. The CDR3 sequence is 17 residues long. The CDR3 DNA is TGTGCCAGTAGTATCCAATGGCAAGGGACTCAGAACACTGAAGCTTTCTTT. It yields the protein CASSIQWQGTQNTEAFF.

V is TRBV27 and J is TRBJ2-7, with a weak D call TRBD1 (5 bases). This CDR3 is built from 12 residues. Germline CDR1 reads MNHEY; CDR2 reads SMNVEV (reference sequence). Trimming shortened V by 3 bases and J by 9 bases, and 12 bases separated the two germline ends. CDR3: CASSFELGPQYF. The DNA of the CDR3 is TGTGCCAGCAGTTTCGAGTTGGGGCCGCAGTACTTC.

This clone appeared a single time. V gene TRBV11-1 combines with J gene TRBJ2-7, with TRBD2 matching over 12 bases. V lost 3 bases and J lost 4; bases outside the gene matches: 7. There are 16 residues in the CDR3. Looked up from germline, CDR1 is SGHAT and CDR2 is FQDESV (reference sequence). The DNA of the CDR3 is TGTGCCAGCAGCTTGCCTAGCGGGAGGGATACGTACGAGCAGTACTTC. It is translated as CASSLPSGRDTYEQYF.

V usage is TRBV19 and J usage is TRBJ1-1; D is perhaps TRBD1 (6 bases). The CDR3 is 16 residues long. V lost 5 bases and J 1 base, leaving 17 bases between the germline ends. Germline V CDR1 and CDR2: LNHDA, SQIVND (reference sequence). The CDR3 region is CASSPEGGYSNTEAFF. The CDR3 DNA is TGTGCCAGTAGTCCAGAGGGGGGGTACTCGAACACTGAAGCTTTCTTT.

There are a few counts of this clone. The chain joins TRBV2 to TRBJ2-1, with 8 bases lining up with TRBD2. J lost 4 bases, V lost 7 bases, and 6 bases had no gene match. This CDR3 comprises 14 residues. Germline V gene data show CDR1 as SNHLY and CDR2 as FYNNEI. CDR3 nucleotide sequence: TGTGCCAGCAAAACTAGCGGTACTTACAATGAGCAGTTCTTC. It is translated as CASKTSGTYNEQFF. Full variable domain (outside the CDR3, taken from reference TRBV2 and TRBJ2-1): EPEVTQTPSHQVTQMGQEVILRCVPISNHLYFYWYRQILGQKVEFLVSFYNNEISEKSEIFDDQFSVERPDGSNFTLKIRSTKLEDSAMYFCASKTSGTYNEQFFGPGTRLTVL.

The V and J genes are TRBV11-3 and TRBJ1-1, with TRBD1 as a possible D gene (6 bases). The germline gives CDR1 SGHNT, CDR2 YENEEA. CDR3 length: 12 residues. Trimming cost V 5 bases and J 8 bases, with 12 bases left between them. As DNA, the CDR3 is TGTGCCAGCAGCGTCGGGACACAAGAAGCTTTCTTT. Amino acid sequence: CASSVGTQEAFF.

This chain uses TRBV7-7 with TRBJ2-5; no reliable D call. Trimming shortened V by 5 bases and J by 4 bases, and 11 bases separated the two germline ends. The CDR3 contains 13 residues. From germline, CDR1 is SSHAT and CDR2 FNYEAQ (reference sequence). The DNA of the CDR3 is TGTGCCAGCAGCCTTTACCTACGAGAGACCCAGTACTTC. Translated: CASSLYLRETQYF.

The V gene is TRBV27, the J gene TRBJ2-7; D is ambiguous. The V end was cut by 6 bases, the J end by 1 base, with 10 bases between. Germline V gene lookup returns CDR1 MNHEY and CDR2 SMNVEV (reference sequence). The CDR3 length is 13 residues. As DNA, the CDR3 is TGTGCCAGCAGCCCCGGAGCTTCCTACGAGCAGTACTTC. Protein sequence: CASSPGASYEQYF.

This chain joins TRBV4-3 and TRBJ2-3, with 8 bases aligning to TRBD2. Trimming took 0 bases from V and 7 from J; bases not matched to a gene: 9. Germline V gene lookup returns CDR1 LGHNA and CDR2 YSLEER. The CDR3 is 16 amino acids. The CDR3 is CASSQDQRGTPNTQYF. The CDR3 bases are TGCGCCAGCAGCCAAGATCAGCGGGGGACCCCAAATACGCAGTATTTT.

The CDR3, as DNA: TGTGCCAGCCTCGGGAGAAGTAGCTACGAGCAGTACTTC. Translating gives CASLGRSSYEQYF. The chain has TRBV28 and TRBJ2-7; weak D call: TRBD2 (6 bases). Germline loops: CDR1 MDHEN, CDR2 SYDVKM. V dropped 8 bases and J dropped 3 bases, with 14 bases sitting between them. There are 13 residues in the CDR3. Based on the CDR3 plus reference TRBV28 and TRBJ2-7, the full variable domain is DVKVTQSSRYLVKRTGEKVFLECVQDMDHENMFWYRQDPGLGLRLIYFSYDVKMKEKGDIPEGYSVSREKKERFSLILESASTNQTSMYLCASLGRSSYEQYFGPGTRLTVT.

This chain links TRBV5-4 with TRBJ1-3; TRBD1 might be the D (5 bases). The CDR3 spans 17 residues. Germline V gives CDR1 SGHNT, CDR2 YYREEE (reference sequence). Trimming pared 2 bases from V and 0 bases from J, leaving 15 bases between. CDR3 amino acids: CASSFGLPGTSGNTIYF. CDR3 DNA sequence: TGTGCCAGCAGCTTTGGACTACCGGGGACCTCTGGAAACACCATATATTTT.

In its sample, this clone was seen a few times. The CDR3: CASSFRQGLNEQFF. CDR3 coding DNA: TGTGCCAGCAGTTTCCGGCAGGGGCTGAATGAGCAGTTCTTC. The chain employs TRBV28 and TRBJ2-1, with D maybe TRBD1 (6 bases). With 3 bases removed from V and 7 bases from J, the gap between germline ends came to 13 bases. Germline values: CDR1 MDHEN, CDR2 SYDVKM. The CDR3 is 14 amino acids.

This chain connects TRBV27 to TRBJ1-1; 8 bases map to TRBD1. Germline CDR1 reads MNHEY; CDR2 reads SMNVEV (reference sequence). J gave up 10 bases and V 1 base, and 11 bases lay outside the gene matches. The CDR3 spans 15 residues. This chain's CDR3 is CASSLFPSTGEGAFF. The CDR3 region has the DNA TGTGCCAGCAGTTTATTCCCATCGACAGGGGAGGGAGCTTTCTTT.

The chain combines TRBV7-2 with TRBJ1-2; D gene unclear. Germline-derived CDR1 and CDR2 are SGHTA and FQGNSA. This CDR3 comprises 14 residues. The germline V and J ends were trimmed by 5 bases and 6 bases, with 16 bases remaining between them. This chain's CDR3 is CASSQFYSHDGYTF. The CDR3 nucleotides are TGTGCCAGCAGCCAATTTTACAGTCACGATGGCTACACCTTC.